This is a list of T cell receptor beta chains from one sample in a study of identical twins. TCRdb re-called the 5' RACE reads through MiXCR, storing one row per CDR3 protein. The table shows 270,000 or so distinct CDR3 sequences, with 6.5% to 9.5% occurring only once. These data were also filed under a second study, of yellow fever vaccine responses in identical twins.

Sequenced: CD8+ T cells sorted from blood. The receptors stem from a woman aged 18-30 years in good health. The CDR3 runs from the conserved cysteine through the conserved F or W. A D gene is named only where the DNA matches it firmly. Rows give clone size only sometimes, using once, few, many, or a class for an expanded clone.

d_call,j_call,v_call,clone_size,cdr3_aa,cdr3_nt
TRBD1,TRBJ1-6,TRBV5-1,few,CASSPWGTVDSPLHF,TGCGCCAGCAGCCCGTGGGGGACAGTTGATTCACCCCTCCACTTT
TRBD2,TRBJ2-5,TRBV3-1,.,CASSQVLGGGVETQYF,TGTGCCAGCAGCCAAGTCCTAGGCGGGGGGGTAGAGACCCAGTACTTC
.,TRBJ1-2,TRBV29-1,few,CSVVSTEIYGYTF,TGCAGCGTTGTTTCGACGGAGATCTATGGCTACACCTTC
TRBD1,TRBJ2-2,TRBV5-1,many,CASSLGDRNPNTGELFF,TGCGCCAGCAGCTTGGGGGACAGAAACCCGAACACCGGGGAGCTGTTTTTT
.,TRBJ1-1,TRBV3-1,many,CASIGPAEVAFF,TGTGCCAGCATCGGTCCCGCTGAAGTGGCTTTCTTT
.,TRBJ2-6,TRBV11-1,.,CASSSTEAPRTGANVLTF,TGTGCCAGCAGCTCCACTGAGGCCCCCAGGACTGGGGCCAACGTCCTGACTTTC
.,TRBJ2-1,TRBV13,.,CASLGGASSYNEQFF,TGTGCCAGCTTGGGGGGGGCTAGCTCCTACAATGAGCAGTTCTTC
.,TRBJ2-7,TRBV12-3/TRBV12-4,.,CASSPPGVGPYEQYF,TGTGCCAGCAGTCCACCCGGGGTTGGTCCCTACGAGCAGTACTTC
.,TRBJ2-1,TRBV7-9,.,CASSLASVARDEQFF,TGTGCCAGCAGCTTGGCTAGCGTAGCGCGGGATGAGCAGTTCTTC
TRBD2,TRBJ2-2,TRBV6-2/TRBV6-3,many,CASSEGLAVTGELFF,TGTGCCAGCAGTGAGGGACTAGCGGTCACCGGGGAGCTGTTTTTT
TRBD1,TRBJ1-1,TRBV20-1,many,CSASPGQGNTEAFF,TGCAGTGCTAGCCCGGGACAGGGGAACACTGAAGCTTTCTTT
.,TRBJ1-5,TRBV10-2,many,CASSELQGKPQHF,TGCGCCAGCAGTGAGTTACAGGGAAAGCCCCAGCATTTT
.,TRBJ2-3,TRBV7-9,.,CASSWITDTQYF,TGTGCCAGCAGCTGGATAACAGATACGCAGTATTTT
.,TRBJ2-4,TRBV12-3/TRBV12-4,few,CASSTPSDIQYF,TGTGCCAGCAGCACACCTAGTGACATTCAGTACTTC
.,TRBJ2-5,TRBV4-3,.,CASSQDREFIETQYF,TGCGCCAGCAGCCAAGACCGGGAGTTCATAGAGACCCAGTACTTC
TRBD1,TRBJ1-5,TRBV6-2/TRBV6-3,few,CASSPWMTGKVVGPQPQHF,TGTGCCAGCAGTCCTTGGATGACAGGGAAGGTAGTTGGTCCTCAGCCCCAGCATTTT
.,TRBJ2-3,TRBV20-1,.,CSARDLREPTDTQYF,TGCAGTGCTAGAGATCTACGAGAACCCACAGATACGCAGTATTTT
TRBD2,TRBJ2-1,TRBV5-1,many,CASSSPSGSYNEQFF,TGCGCCAGCAGTTCTCCTAGCGGCTCCTACAATGAGCAGTTCTTC
TRBD2,TRBJ2-1,TRBV11-1,many,CASSSSGLAGNPSSYNEQFF,TGTGCCAGCAGCTCCAGCGGACTAGCGGGAAACCCGAGCTCCTACAATGAGCAGTTCTTC
.,TRBJ2-4,TRBV12-3/TRBV12-4,few,CASSLDRNLAKNIQYF,TGTGCCAGCAGTTTAGACAGAAACCTAGCCAAAAACATTCAGTACTTC
.,TRBJ1-2,TRBV29-1,.,CSVDLTDNYGYTF,TGCAGCGTTGATTTGACAGACAACTATGGCTACACCTTC
.,TRBJ2-5,TRBV30,.,CAWSRPGADIKTQYF,TGTGCCTGGAGTCGGCCGGGGGCGGATATAAAGACCCAGTACTTC
.,TRBJ1-1,TRBV20-1,few,CSARMHGTEAFF,TGCAGTGCTCGGATGCATGGGACTGAAGCTTTCTTT
TRBD2,TRBJ2-1,TRBV29-1,many,CSTRTSGYNEQFF,TGCAGCACCCGGACTAGCGGATACAATGAGCAGTTCTTC
.,TRBJ2-6,TRBV4-2,many,CASSQVGTESSGANVLTF,TGTGCCAGCAGCCAAGTAGGGACGGAGAGCTCTGGGGCCAACGTCCTGACTTTC
TRBD2,TRBJ2-5,TRBV15,.,CATSMETSGQETQYF,TGTGCCACCAGTATGGAGACTAGCGGCCAAGAGACCCAGTACTTC
.,TRBJ1-2,TRBV6-5,few,CASSSILQGSYTF,TGTGCCAGCAGTTCCATATTACAGGGCAGTTACACCTTC
.,TRBJ1-6,TRBV15,.,CATSRLRTANSPLHF,TGTGCCACCAGCAGATTACGGACAGCCAATTCACCCCTCCACTTT
.,TRBJ2-1,TRBV6-6,few,CASSFSVRNEQFF,TGTGCCAGCAGTTTTAGTGTCAGGAATGAGCAGTTCTTC
.,TRBJ2-1,TRBV11-2,.,CASSLVPVEQFF,TGTGCCAGCAGCTTAGTACCCGTTGAGCAGTTCTTC
.,TRBJ1-1,TRBV6-1,.,CASSQMTGMNTEAFF,TGTGCCAGCAGTCAAATGACGGGCATGAACACTGAAGCTTTCTTT
.,TRBJ2-1,TRBV4-1,few,CASSQAPESYNEQFF,TGCGCCAGCAGCCAAGCCCCCGAATCCTACAATGAGCAGTTCTTC
.,TRBJ2-7,TRBV20-1,.,CSASFYRRTYEQYF,TGCAGTGCTAGTTTCTACCGCCGGACCTACGAGCAGTACTTC
TRBD2,TRBJ2-3,TRBV11-2,many,CASSDPRLREVTDTQYF,TGTGCCAGCAGCGACCCCCGCTTGCGGGAGGTCACAGATACGCAGTATTTT
TRBD2,TRBJ2-3,TRBV7-8,few,CASSLDGLAGLTDTQYF,TGTGCCAGCAGCTTAGACGGACTAGCGGGACTCACAGATACGCAGTATTTT
.,TRBJ1-5,TRBV2,.,CASRGGWGNQPQHF,TGTGCCAGCAGGGGGGGTTGGGGAAATCAGCCCCAGCATTTT
.,TRBJ1-1,TRBV9,many,CASTNGPEDTEAFF,TGTGCCAGCACTAACGGGCCGGAGGACACTGAAGCTTTCTTT
.,TRBJ2-3,TRBV12-3/TRBV12-4,many,CASSLGLRRTDTQYF,TGTGCCAGCAGTTTAGGGCTCCGTAGAACAGATACGCAGTATTTT
.,TRBJ2-3,TRBV6-4,few,CASSDSQGETDTQYF,TGTGCCAGCAGTGACTCGCAGGGTGAAACAGATACGCAGTATTTT
TRBD2,TRBJ2-1,TRBV27,many,CASSSAPGGGNEQFF,TGTGCCAGCAGTTCCGCTCCGGGGGGTGGCAATGAGCAGTTCTTC
TRBD2,TRBJ2-5,TRBV5-1,few,CASTREREGQETQYF,TGCGCCAGCACACGTGAGCGGGAGGGCCAAGAGACCCAGTACTTC